The sequence of this T cell receptor beta chain was determined in a study of cytomegalovirus exposure and HLA in healthy donors. The CDR3 consists of 13 residues. Trimming left V 0 bases short and J 8 bases short, with 8 bases between. In germline, CDR1 is MGHRA, CDR2 YSYEKL. Of note for this clone: As yet, its antigen is unknown.

Donors sampled were nominally healthy, though unrecorded immune exposures were likely. Use of 60 Vbeta and 13 Jbeta primers characterized the PCR. TCRdb keeps only in-frame clones here, not all; method: immunoSEQ multiplex PCR. The sample lists over 150,000 clones, roughly 79% seen once, with around 13% in the top ten. Study results and limitations: Later, an analysis found that common viral pathogens appeared to be linked with several of the most significant clusters. Later, TCR association rates were found to vary by HLA locus, highest for DRB1 and lowest for HLA-C. Listed as cytomegalovirus-associated were 150 to 200 TCR beta chains.

The TCR comes from a woman aged 45-59 years in good health and CMV-seronegative. This chain connects TRBV4-1 to TRBJ2-1; a weak D match, TRBD1 (6 bases). Sequences were obtained from PBMCs. For the CDR3, the DNA is TGCGCCAGCAGCCAAGATGGGGGCTATGAGCAGTTCTTC. Translated, it gives CASSQDGGYEQFF.